Listed here are 10 T cell receptor beta chains from one sample, sequenced in a study of T-cell reconstitution after alpha-beta-depleted transplantation in children. Construction of the TCRbeta library involved unique molecular identifiers. MiXCR, applied by TCRdb to the PCR reads, yields one record per CDR3 protein. Among 210,000 or so distinct CDR3 sequences listed, around 9.9% were seen once. The sequences come from PBMCs, collected before TCRalphabeta/CD19-depleted stem cell transplant. The receptors come from a child younger than two with acute myeloid leukemia, due to receive a stem cell transplant.

This clonotype came up many times. This chain connects TRBV28 to TRBJ2-3, with 7 bases fitting TRBD1. J gave up 1 base and V 7 bases, and 8 bases lay outside the gene matches. Germline lookup yields CDR1 MDHEN and CDR2 SYDVKM. The CDR3 totals 15 residues. This chain's CDR3 is CASIHSGGGTDTQYF. CDR3 in DNA: TGTGCCAGCATCCATTCAGGGGGTGGCACAGATACGCAGTATTTT.

This clonotype occurred many times. The chain uses TRBV10-3 and TRBJ2-1, with 7 bases aligning to TRBD2. Germline V gene data show CDR1 as ENHRY and CDR2 as SYGVKD. The V and J ends lost 6 bases and 4 bases, in that order; junction bases with no gene match: 9. The CDR3 runs 15 residues. CDR3 amino acids: CAIRARDYLYNEQFF. The CDR3 DNA reads as TGTGCCATCAGAGCTCGGGACTACCTATACAATGAGCAGTTCTTC.

The table lists this clonotype with a few counts. The chain couples TRBV28 to TRBJ2-3, with 7 nucleotides matching TRBD2. This CDR3 has 15 residues. Germline V gene sequence: CDR1 MDHEN, CDR2 SYDVKM. V lost 3 bases and J lost 9; bases outside the gene matches: 12. The CDR3 sequence: CASSFPLGGGRTQYF. The CDR3 nucleotides are TGTGCCAGCAGTTTCCCATTGGGGGGGGGACGGACGCAGTATTTT.

This clonotype was detected ten times or more. CDR3: CASSLAGISSYNEQFF. The CDR3 DNA reads TGCGCCAGCAGCTTGGCCGGCATAAGCTCCTACAATGAGCAGTTCTTC. The chain combines TRBV5-1 with TRBJ2-1; D is ambiguous. Germline V CDR1 and CDR2: SGHRS, YFSETQ. The CDR3 runs 16 residues. Trimming removed 0 bases from V and 0 bases from J, with 10 bases in between. The variable domain in full, completed from reference TRBV5-1 and TRBJ2-1, reads KAGVTQTPRYLIKTRGQQVTLSCSPISGHRSVSWYQQTPGQGLQFLFEYFSETQRNKGNFPGRFSGRQFSNSRSEMNVSTLELGDSALYLCASSLAGISSYNEQFFGPGTRLTVL.

In this sample, this clonotype turned up many times. V usage is TRBV29-1 and J usage is TRBJ1-1; a weak D match, TRBD1 (5 bases). This CDR3 is built from 13 residues. Germline values: CDR1 SQVTM, CDR2 ANQGSEA. Trimming took off 5 bases at V and 4 bases at J, with 14 bases between the two ends. The CDR3 region has the DNA TGCAGCGTTTCCAACTTGGGGGGCACTGAAGCTTTCTTT. This gives the protein CSVSNLGGTEAFF. Full variable domain (outside the CDR3, taken from reference TRBV29-1 and TRBJ1-1): SAVISQKPSRDICQRGTSLTIQCQVDSQVTMMFWYRQQPGQSLTLIATANQGSEATYESGFVIDKFPISRPNLTFSTLTVSNMSPEDSSIYLCSVSNLGGTEAFFGQGTRLTVV.

This clonotype was counted a few times. V and J are TRBV10-3 and TRBJ2-2; D remains ambiguous. The length of the CDR3 is 12 residues. The germline gives CDR1 ENHRY, CDR2 SYGVKD. Trimming cost V 8 bases and J 6 bases, with 10 bases left between them. CDR3 nucleotides: TGTGCCATCGGGCTAGGTTCCGGGGAGCTGTTTTTT. Translated, it gives CAIGLGSGELFF.

This clonotype was seen only a few times. V is TRBV5-1 and J is TRBJ1-2; D remains unclear. The V gene lost 1 base and the J gene lost 5 bases, with 15 bases spanning the gap. The CDR3 loop spans 15 amino acids. CDR1 is SGHRS and CDR2 is YFSETQ in the germline V gene. The CDR3 sequence is CASSLSRGVNYGYTF. As DNA, the CDR3 is TGCGCCAGCAGCTTGAGTCGGGGTGTTAATTATGGCTACACCTTC.

This clonotype was observed at least ten times. The chain couples TRBV20-1 to TRBJ1-2; D call uncertain. CDR1 and CDR2 (germline): DFQATT, SNEGSKA (reference sequence). The CDR3 consists of 12 residues. V lost 2 bases to trimming and J lost 5 bases, with 9 bases between them. CDR3 nucleotide sequence: TGCAGTGCTAGAAGCGATGCGTATGGCTACACCTTC. This translates into CSARSDAYGYTF.

This clonotype was detected many times. The gene calls are TRBV29-1 and TRBJ2-1, with TRBD2 identical over 7 bases. The germline V gene encodes CDR1 SQVTM and CDR2 ANQGSEA. This CDR3 comprises 14 residues. J was trimmed by 7 bases and V by 6 bases; bases with no gene match: 12. CDR3 protein: CSVEKRYGGNEQFF. CDR3 bases: TGCAGCGTCGAAAAACGTTACGGGGGGAATGAGCAGTTCTTC.

Concerning this clonotype itself: This may come from a read error, since a much larger clone is one base off. The V and J genes are TRBV21-1 and TRBJ2-3; the DNA was not used to check the table's D call, TRBD1. TRBV21-1 is reported as a pseudogene. The CDR3 sequence is 19 residues long. CDR3: CASNNTGTGRRSGTDTQYF. The CDR3 nucleotides read TGTGCCAGCAACAACACCGGGACAGGCCGACGTTCGGGCACAGATACGCAGTATTTT.